The 25 T cell receptor beta chains in this list originate from one sample, sequenced in a study of cytomegalovirus exposure and HLA in healthy donors. PCR was performed using 60 Vbeta and 13 Jbeta primers. Libraries were prepared by immunoSEQ multiplex PCR; TCRdb keeps only in-frame clonotypes and omits some of them. The profile shows 60,000 to 65,000 clones, roughly 86% of them singletons. The sequenced sample consisted of PBMCs. The receptors originated from a young man in good health and CMV-seronegative.

This chain connects TRBV5-1 to TRBJ2-7; 9 bases are a match to TRBD1. The junction had 9 bases not matched to a gene; V was cut back by 4 bases and J by 4 bases. Germline CDR1 and CDR2: SGHRS and YFSETQ. The CDR3 loop spans 15 amino acids. DNA for the CDR3: TGCGCCAGCAGCCCGCGGGACAGGGAGTGGTACGAGCAGTACTTC. Translation gives CASSPRDREWYEQYF.

The rearrangement links TRBV7-8 to TRBJ1-5; D unresolved. The V and J ends lost 0 bases and 2 bases respectively, with 8 bases between them. The CDR3 loop spans 15 amino acids. Germline V gene sequence: CDR1 SGHVS, CDR2 FQNEAQ. The CDR3 nucleotides are TGTGCCAGCAGCTTAGCCTCCGGGGGCAATCAGCCCCAGCATTTT. Its protein product is CASSLASGGNQPQHF.

This chain links TRBV27 with TRBJ1-2; D is undetermined. The CDR3 is 15 amino acids. The V gene lost 10 bases and the J gene lost 3 bases, with 21 bases spanning the gap. Germline values: CDR1 MNHEY, CDR2 SMNVEV (reference sequence). The CDR3 here is CATSKGRAGDYGYTF. Written as DNA, the CDR3 is TGTGCCACCTCAAAAGGACGGGCGGGCGACTATGGCTACACCTTC.

CDR3 coding DNA: TGTGCCAGCAGGGCTGACAGGGAAGACCGTCAGCCCCAGCATTTT. The encoded protein is CASRADREDRQPQHF. The chain combines TRBV2 with TRBJ1-5, with 7 bases aligning to TRBD1. The CDR3 sequence is 15 residues long. The germline V gene encodes CDR1 SNHLY and CDR2 FYNNEI. Trimming cost V 6 bases and J 6 bases; bases outside gene matches: 11. The whole variable domain, filled in from reference TRBV2 and TRBJ1-5, reads EPEVTQTPSHQVTQMGQEVILRCVPISNHLYFYWYRQILGQKVEFLVSFYNNEISEKSEIFDDQFSVERPDGSNFTLKIRSTKLEDSAMYFCASRADREDRQPQHFGDGTRLSIL.

This clone has just one count. This sequence joins TRBV12-5 and TRBJ2-7; TRBD2 matches at 8 bases. The V segment lost 5 bases and the J segment 2 bases; nucleotides outside the gene matches: 8. There are 15 residues in the CDR3. Germline assignment: CDR1 LGHNT and CDR2 FRNRAP. This chain's CDR3 is CASGLRTSFPYEQYF. DNA of the CDR3: TGTGCTAGTGGTCTAAGGACTAGCTTCCCCTACGAGCAGTACTTC. Based on the CDR3 plus reference TRBV12-5 and TRBJ2-7, the full variable domain is DARVTQTPRHKVTEMGQEVTMRCQPILGHNTVFWYRQTMMQGLELLAYFRNRAPLDDSGMPKDRFSAEMPDATLATLKIQPSEPRDSAVYFCASGLRTSFPYEQYFGPGTRLTVT.

The chain employs TRBV6-1 and TRBJ1-2; D is possibly TRBD1 (6 bases). Trimming took off 10 bases at V and 1 base at J, with 16 bases between the two ends. In germline, CDR1 is MNHNS, CDR2 SASEGT. The CDR3 contains 14 residues. CDR3: CATIDRPINYGYTF. The CDR3 coding sequence is TGTGCCACCATCGACAGGCCAATTAACTATGGCTACACCTTC.

This clone was seen a handful of times. V usage is TRBV15 and J usage is TRBJ1-4; unclear D gene. Trimming removed 0 bases at V and 6 bases at J, with 5 bases between. CDR1 and CDR2 (germline): LNHNV, YYDKDF (reference sequence). The length of the CDR3 is 13 residues. The CDR3 here is CATSRDVYEKLFF. The CDR3 DNA sequence: TGTGCCACCAGCAGAGATGTCTATGAAAAACTGTTTTTT.

The J gene is TRBJ2-5, the V gene TRBV7-9, with D perhaps TRBD2 (6 bases). V lost 5 bases, J lost 7 bases, and 17 bases lay in between. Germline V gene lookup returns CDR1 SEHNR and CDR2 FQNEAQ (reference sequence). The CDR3 runs 14 residues. CDR3 protein: CASSPDPGSVTQYF. The CDR3 nucleotides are TGTGCCAGCAGCCCCGACCCCGGGAGTGTGACCCAGTACTTC.

V usage is TRBV6-5 and J usage is TRBJ2-7, with 10 nucleotides matching TRBD2. The germline V gene encodes CDR1 MNHEY and CDR2 SVGAGI. The CDR3 consists of 15 residues. V lost 6 bases, J lost 2 bases, and 7 bases stayed unmatched. CDR3 sequence: CASRPPGLAAYEQYF. In DNA form, the CDR3 reads TGTGCCAGCAGACCCCCTGGACTAGCGGCCTACGAGCAGTACTTC.

The V and J genes are TRBV4-1 and TRBJ1-5; tentative D call: TRBD1 (5 bases). There are 16 residues in the CDR3. In germline, CDR1 is MGHRA, CDR2 YSYEKL. V shed 0 bases and J shed 6 bases, with 15 bases lying between them. CDR3 amino acids: CASSQEGRGSGQPQHF. In DNA form, the CDR3 reads TGCGCCAGCAGCCAAGAGGGGAGGGGCAGCGGTCAGCCCCAGCATTTT.

The rearrangement uses TRBV7-6 and TRBJ1-2; D possibly corresponds to TRBD1 (6 bases). The CDR3 has 17 amino acids. The germline V and J ends were trimmed by 0 bases and 3 bases, with 17 bases remaining between them. Germline CDR1 is SGHVS and CDR2 is FNYEAQ. The CDR3 here is CASSLAPPEQGYYGYTF. CDR3 sequence (DNA): TGTGCCAGCAGCTTAGCCCCCCCCGAGCAGGGGTACTATGGCTACACCTTC.

This chain joins TRBV9 and TRBJ2-2; D may be TRBD1 (6 bases). There are 14 residues in the CDR3. CDR1 is SGDLS and CDR2 is YYNGEE in the germline V gene. The V end lost 4 bases, the J end lost 5 bases, and 12 bases lay between the germline ends. CDR3 sequence (DNA): TGTGCCAGCAGCTCACAGGGTTCAACCGGGGAGCTGTTTTTT. As protein: CASSSQGSTGELFF.

The rearrangement joins TRBV30 to TRBJ1-5, with TRBD1 as a possible D gene (5 bases). V was trimmed by 0 bases and J by 8 bases, leaving 17 bases between them. This CDR3 contains 15 residues. Per the germline V gene, CDR1 is GTSNPN and CDR2 is SVGIG (reference sequence). The CDR3 sequence: CAWSVGGHGGKPQHF. CDR3 bases: TGTGCCTGGAGTGTCGGTGGACATGGCGGGAAGCCCCAGCATTTT.

V gene TRBV5-1 combines with J gene TRBJ2-1; D remains ambiguous. V gave up 6 bases and J gave up 4 bases, with 11 bases separating them. The CDR3 covers 13 residues. The V gene's germline CDR1 is SGHRS and CDR2 YFSETQ. CDR3 in DNA: TGCGCCAGCACCAATACCACTTACAATGAGCAGTTCTTC. Translation: CASTNTTYNEQFF.

V is TRBV6-4 and J is TRBJ2-1; unclear D gene. Germline CDR1 is MRHNA and CDR2 is SNTAGT. V lost 5 bases, J lost 2 bases, and 13 bases lay in between. This CDR3 contains 15 residues. CDR3 residues: CASSRGPEAYNEQFF. CDR3 nucleotide sequence: TGTGCCAGCAGTCGAGGTCCCGAGGCCTACAATGAGCAGTTCTTC.

The chain joins TRBV5-6 to TRBJ2-5; 9 nucleotides line up with TRBD2. The V gene's germline CDR1 is SGHDT and CDR2 YYEEEE. The CDR3 consists of 15 residues. The J segment lost 5 bases and the V segment lost 3 bases, leaving 8 bases of the junction unmatched. CDR3 DNA sequence: TGTGCCAGCAGCTCCTGGGGCGGGGGGGCCGAGACCCAGTACTTC. Its protein product is CASSSWGGGAETQYF.

The V gene is TRBV25-1, the J gene TRBJ1-2, with D maybe TRBD1 (6 bases). CDR1 is MGHDK, CDR2 SYGVNS, per germline. V gave up 7 bases and J gave up 3 bases, with 12 bases separating them. The CDR3 is made up of 13 amino acids. The CDR3 bases are TGTGCCAGCACTTCAAGGGGGTACTATGGCTACACCTTC. Protein product: CASTSRGYYGYTF.

This chain uses TRBV7-6 with TRBJ1-4, with TRBD1 matching over 7 bases. Germline V gene data show CDR1 as SGHVS and CDR2 as FNYEAQ. Trimming cost V 5 bases and J 5 bases; bases outside gene matches: 5. The CDR3 has 14 amino acids. CDR3 amino acids: CASSKDRINEKLFF. For the CDR3, the DNA is TGTGCCAGCAGCAAGGACAGGATAAATGAAAAACTGTTTTTT.

This chain connects TRBV4-1 to TRBJ2-7, with a weak D call TRBD1 (5 bases). The CDR3 is 15 residues long. CDR1 and CDR2 from the germline V gene are MGHRA and YSYEKL. Trimming removed 0 bases at V and 1 base at J, with 10 bases between. The CDR3 here is CASSQETASSYEQYF. CDR3 bases: TGCGCCAGCAGCCAAGAGACAGCTTCTTCCTACGAGCAGTACTTC.

The chain recombines TRBV13 with TRBJ1-2; 7 nucleotides line up with TRBD1. Germline V CDR1 and CDR2: PRHDT, FYEKMQ (reference sequence). V dropped 5 bases and J dropped 3; count of bases not matched to a gene: 9. The CDR3 runs to 15 residues. The CDR3 nucleotides are TGTGCCAGCAGCCCGACCCCCACAGGGGACTATGGCTACACCTTC. Translating gives CASSPTPTGDYGYTF.

The V and J genes are TRBV28 and TRBJ1-2; D gene ambiguous. The V gene's germline CDR1 is MDHEN and CDR2 SYDVKM. V shed 6 bases and J shed 8 bases, with 13 bases lying between them. The CDR3 is made up of 12 amino acids. CDR3 coding DNA: TGTGCCAGCAGCCCTTACGAGGGAGGCTACACCTTC. It codes for CASSPYEGGYTF.

V gene TRBV10-3 combines with J gene TRBJ2-5; 11 bases line up with TRBD2. Germline-derived CDR1 and CDR2 are ENHRY and SYGVKD. The CDR3 has 15 residues. Unmatched junction bases numbered 4, after V lost 5 bases and J lost 2 bases. CDR3 in amino acids: CAISSTSGGQETQYF. CDR3 DNA: TGTGCCATCAGTTCCACTAGCGGGGGACAAGAGACCCAGTACTTC.

This chain uses TRBV7-8 with TRBJ1-4; D is unresolved. Trimming pared 2 bases from V and 5 bases from J, leaving 9 bases between. The length of the CDR3 is 14 residues. Germline V lookup: CDR1 SGHVS, CDR2 FQNEAQ. The CDR3 spells CASSLHGSNEKLFF. The CDR3 region has the DNA TGTGCCAGCAGCTTACACGGGAGCAATGAAAAACTGTTTTTT.

The V and J genes are TRBV7-8 and TRBJ2-7, with a tentative D call TRBD1 (5 bases). V dropped 5 bases and J dropped 4 bases, with 15 bases sitting between them. CDR1 is SGHVS, CDR2 FQNEAQ, per germline. CDR3 size: 14 residues. CDR3 protein: CASSPTELMYEQYF. CDR3 coding DNA: TGTGCCAGCAGCCCGACAGAATTAATGTACGAGCAGTACTTC.

The V gene is TRBV28, the J gene TRBJ1-6; 8 bases align to TRBD1. The CDR3 length is 16 residues. Trimming took 5 bases from V and 4 from J; bases not matched to a gene: 7. Germline V gene data show CDR1 as MDHEN and CDR2 as SYDVKM. CDR3 coding DNA: TGTGCCAGCAGTCACCTCGACAGGGGATATAATTCACCCCTCCACTTT. Translated: CASSHLDRGYNSPLHF. The full variable domain, completed using reference TRBV28 and TRBJ1-6, is DVKVTQSSRYLVKRTGEKVFLECVQDMDHENMFWYRQDPGLGLRLIYFSYDVKMKEKGDIPEGYSVSREKKERFSLILESASTNQTSMYLCASSHLDRGYNSPLHFGNGTRLTVT.